Following are 2 T cell receptor beta chains from one sample sequenced in a study of breast tumors, draining lymph nodes, adjacent tissues. Samples came from axillary lymph nodes draining the breast cancer. In TCRdb, the multiplex PCR reads were re-called with MiXCR into one record per CDR3 protein. Of approximately 150,000 distinct CDR3 sequences detected, 32% appear once; the ten largest clones hold 2.3%. Material for sequencing was axillary lymph node tissue. These TCRs come from a female donor with breast cancer. Some clones in this sample may be carry-over from other donors' samples.

This clonotype was seen many times. The gene calls are TRBV19 and TRBJ1-2; a weak D match, TRBD1 (6 bases). V lost 5 bases, J lost 6 bases, and 16 bases lay in between. The CDR3 contains 14 residues. The germline gives CDR1 LNHDA, CDR2 SQIVND (reference sequence). For the CDR3, the DNA is TGTGCCAGTAGTCCAACGGGGGGCGCAAATGGCTACACCTTC. Translated, it gives CASSPTGGANGYTF.

This clonotype was recorded a few times. This could be a read error, since a much larger clone is one nucleotide away. The genes are TRBV11-2 and TRBJ1-2; D possibly corresponds to TRBD1 (5 bases). There are 16 residues in the CDR3. With 2 bases removed from V and 8 bases from J, the gap between germline ends came to 21 bases. Germline loops: CDR1 SGHAT, CDR2 FQNNGV. The CDR3 protein is CASSLSTDTGRGGYTF. The CDR3 DNA reads as TGTGCCAGCAGCTTATCAACGGACACGGGGCGCGGGGGCTACACCTTC.